The present T cell receptor (beta chain) was sequenced within a study of early T cells in non-severe SARS-CoV-2 infection. This clonotype was seen many times. Using its own MiXCR run on the 5' RACE reads, TCRdb lists one record per CDR3 protein. The sample carries tens of thousands of distinct CDR3 sequences, about 12% recorded once. There are 14 residues in the CDR3. Germline V gene data show CDR1 as SGHNT and CDR2 as YYREEE (reference sequence). V lost 4 bases and J lost 6, with 14 bases in between. Sequencing used whole blood. This TCR came from an adult who was a healthcare worker with PCR-confirmed SARS-CoV-2 infection or an uninfected control (not recorded which). This chain joins TRBV5-4 and TRBJ2-1; the D gene could be TRBD1 or TRBD2 (5 bases each). CDR3 sequence: CASSKGTVLNEQFF. The CDR3 DNA reads TGTGCCAGCAGCAAGGGGACGGTCCTCAATGAGCAGTTCTTC.